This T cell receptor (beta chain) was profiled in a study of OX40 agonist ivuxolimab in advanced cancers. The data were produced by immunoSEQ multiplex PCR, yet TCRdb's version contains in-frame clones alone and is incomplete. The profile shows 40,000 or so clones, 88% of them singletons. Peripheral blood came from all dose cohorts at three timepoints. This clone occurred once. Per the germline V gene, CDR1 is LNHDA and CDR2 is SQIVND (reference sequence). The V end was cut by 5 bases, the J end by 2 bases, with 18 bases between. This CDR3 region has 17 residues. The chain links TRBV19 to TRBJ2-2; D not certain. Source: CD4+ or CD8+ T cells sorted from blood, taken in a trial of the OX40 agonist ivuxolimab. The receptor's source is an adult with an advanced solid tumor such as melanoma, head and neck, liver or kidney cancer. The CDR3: CASSLPGGGLNTGELFF. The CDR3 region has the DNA TGTGCCAGTAGTCTCCCGGGTGGCGGCTTAAACACCGGGGAGCTGTTTTTT.